A single TCR beta chain is shown here with its context. Its antigen is not identified. The data were obtained in a study of cytomegalovirus exposure and HLA in healthy donors. Study-level information: The same platform was used for the 90 to 150 validation repertoires and the approximately 700 first-cohort repertoires, a later analysis reported.

This CDR3 has 14 residues. CDR1 and CDR2 from the germline V gene are LNHDA and SQIVND (reference sequence). V was cut by 10 bases and J by 2 bases, with 18 bases left in between. Clones were read by immunoSEQ multiplex PCR, and TCRdb kept only the in-frame ones, dropping some. The profile shows under 300,000 clones, 86% of them singletons. General study results and limits: A few CMV-associated chains were confirmed in vitro to be specific for CMV antigens.

The receptor's source is a woman in her 30s in good health and CMV-seropositive. V usage is TRBV19 and J usage is TRBJ2-7; weak D call: TRBD2 (6 bases). The sample taken for sequencing was PBMCs. For the CDR3, the DNA is TGTGCCACCCAATCCCCATGGGGGGCCTACGAGCAGTACTTC. This translates into CATQSPWGAYEQYF.